Listed here are 29 T cell receptor beta chains from one sample, sequenced in a study of T cell responses to AZD1222 COVID-19 vaccine. Sequenced by immunoSEQ multiplex PCR; TCRdb stores in-frame clones only, minus some. The repertoire holds 150,000 to 200,000 clones, with 80% to 95% as singletons. Sequences were derived from peripheral blood, sampled on day 0 of AZD1222 vaccination. The receptors were gathered from an adult in good health.

The chain has TRBV7-9 and TRBJ2-3, with D tentatively TRBD2 (5 bases). Trimming took off 2 bases at V and 3 bases at J, with 18 bases between the two ends. The germline V gene encodes CDR1 SEHNR and CDR2 FQNEAQ (reference sequence). The CDR3 has 17 residues. This CDR3 is CASSLYPLAGRTDTQYF. CDR3 nucleotides: TGTGCCAGCAGCTTATATCCCCTAGCTGGGAGAACAGATACGCAGTATTTT.

This chain uses TRBV4-1 with TRBJ2-2, with TRBD2 matching over 7 bases. The CDR3 spans 17 residues. The germline V gene encodes CDR1 MGHRA and CDR2 YSYEKL. With 0 bases clipped from V and 3 bases from J, the junction kept 7 bases outside the gene matches. The CDR3 spells CASSQEAAGVYTGELFF. The CDR3 DNA reads as TGCGCCAGCAGCCAAGAAGCGGCGGGGGTGTACACCGGGGAGCTGTTTTTT.

This rearrangement joins TRBV25-1 to TRBJ1-1, with TRBD1 as a possible D gene (6 bases). This CDR3 comprises 14 residues. V lost 6 bases and J lost 7, with 18 bases in between. CDR1 is MGHDK, CDR2 SYGVNS, per germline. CDR3 amino acids: CASSPPGAGDEAFF. The CDR3, as DNA: TGTGCCAGCAGCCCGCCGGGAGCAGGGGATGAAGCTTTCTTT.

This rearrangement joins TRBV7-2 to TRBJ2-3; TRBD2 aligns across 7 bases. Looked up from germline, CDR1 is SGHTA and CDR2 is FQGNSA. The CDR3 consists of 12 residues. Trimming took 5 bases from V and 6 from J; bases not matched to a gene: 2. CDR3 coding DNA: TGTGCCAGCAGCGGGGGAGGGGATACGCAGTATTTT. This translates into CASSGGGDTQYF.

The rearrangement links TRBV29-1 to TRBJ1-1; 7 bases agree with TRBD1. The CDR3 is 17 amino acids. Germline V gene sequence: CDR1 SQVTM, CDR2 ANQGSEA. Trimming at V came to 0 bases and at J to 5 bases, leaving 15 bases not matched to a gene. Written as DNA, the CDR3 is TGCAGCGTTGAAGATTTATCCCCAGACAGGGTGAGGACTGAAGCTTTCTTT. It is translated as CSVEDLSPDRVRTEAFF. The variable domain in full, with the rest retrieved from reference TRBV29-1 and TRBJ1-1, is SAVISQKPSRDICQRGTSLTIQCQVDSQVTMMFWYRQQPGQSLTLIATANQGSEATYESGFVIDKFPISRPNLTFSTLTVSNMSPEDSSIYLCSVEDLSPDRVRTEAFFGQGTRLTVV.

The chain employs TRBV5-4 and TRBJ2-3; D remains unclear. This CDR3 contains 12 residues. Germline CDR1 is SGHNT and CDR2 is YYREEE (reference sequence). The V gene lost 1 base and the J gene lost 4 bases, with 4 bases spanning the gap. Written as DNA, the CDR3 is TGTGCCAGCAGCTTGATTTCAGATACGCAGTATTTT. Translation gives CASSLISDTQYF.

The V and J genes are TRBV5-1 and TRBJ2-3; possible D gene TRBD1, 6 bases. The CDR3 extends over 13 amino acids. Per germline, CDR1 SGHRS and CDR2 YFSETQ. V lost 3 bases and J 9 bases, leaving 14 bases between the germline ends. For the CDR3, the DNA is TGCGCCAGCAGCTCTCCCCCAGGGGACACGCAGTATTTT. Encoded protein: CASSSPPGDTQYF.

This clone came up once. V is TRBV7-2 and J is TRBJ1-2, with 8 bases fitting TRBD1. Germline loops: CDR1 SGHTA, CDR2 FQGNSA. With V trimmed by 0 bases and J by 2 bases, 2 bases remained unmatched. This CDR3 is 15 amino acids long. CDR3: CASSLADRANYGYTF. DNA of the CDR3: TGTGCCAGCAGCTTAGCGGACAGGGCCAACTATGGCTACACCTTC.

The genes are TRBV19 and TRBJ2-7; TRBD1 is a possible D gene (6 bases). This CDR3 has 14 amino acids. The germline V and J ends were trimmed by 3 bases and 2 bases, with 11 bases remaining between them. CDR1 LNHDA and CDR2 SQIVND come from the germline V gene (reference sequence). CDR3 coding DNA: TGTGCCAGTAGTATGCCAGGGGAAACCTACGAGCAGTACTTC. Amino acids: CASSMPGETYEQYF.

V and J are TRBV10-2 and TRBJ2-1, with a tentative D call TRBD2 (6 bases). Deletions cut 7 bases from V and 4 bases from J, with 14 bases between. Per the germline V gene, CDR1 is WSHSY and CDR2 is SAAADI. The CDR3 consists of 14 residues. CDR3 loop: CASTFGTSYNEQFF. CDR3 coding DNA: TGCGCCAGCACCTTCGGGACTTCTTACAATGAGCAGTTCTTC.

This chain uses TRBV28 with TRBJ2-3, with D unclear. The CDR3 contains 11 residues. The V gene lost 6 bases and the J gene lost 2 bases, with 3 bases spanning the gap. CDR1 MDHEN and CDR2 SYDVKM come from the germline V gene. CDR3 in amino acids: CASSFTDTQYF. CDR3 nucleotides: TGTGCCAGCAGCTTCACAGATACGCAGTATTTT.

The chain has TRBV6-5 and TRBJ1-6; perhaps TRBD1 as D (6 bases). The CDR3 has 13 amino acids. Per germline, CDR1 MNHEY and CDR2 SVGAGI. V was shortened by 0 bases and J by 14 bases, with 11 bases between the two germline ends. The CDR3 sequence is CASSYSRGETLHF. The DNA of the CDR3 is TGTGCCAGCAGTTACTCAAGGGGGGAGACCCTCCACTTT.

The chain combines TRBV19 with TRBJ1-6, with 7 bases fitting TRBD1. This CDR3 spans 14 amino acids. Trimming removed 9 bases from V and 7 bases from J; junction bases left unmatched: 9. The V gene's germline CDR1 is LNHDA and CDR2 SQIVND (reference sequence). CDR3 region: CASSPGQSNSPLHF. The CDR3 nucleotides read TGTGCCAGCTCACCGGGACAGTCAAATTCACCCCTCCACTTT.

This clone was counted once. This chain links TRBV28 with TRBJ1-2; D perhaps matches TRBD1 (5 bases). This CDR3 spans 14 amino acids. Germline assignment: CDR1 MDHEN and CDR2 SYDVKM. Trimming took 4 bases from V and 4 from J, leaving 13 bases between them. CDR3 residues: CASSSGRRFYGYTF. The DNA of the CDR3 is TGTGCCAGCAGTTCGGGACGGAGATTCTATGGCTACACCTTC.

The chain is built from TRBV28 and TRBJ1-2, with D hard to call. The CDR3 length is 14 residues. V lost 2 bases and J 6 bases, leaving 13 bases between the germline ends. Germline V CDR1 and CDR2: MDHEN, SYDVKM. CDR3 nucleotide sequence: TGTGCCAGCAGTTTACCCCTTGCGCACAATGGCTACACCTTC. Its protein product is CASSLPLAHNGYTF.

The genes are TRBV20-1 and TRBJ1-2; D gene unclear. This CDR3 has 11 residues. V was clipped by 6 bases and J by 1 base, with 6 bases between them. Per germline, CDR1 DFQATT and CDR2 SNEGSKA (reference sequence). CDR3 loop: CSAPDNYGYTF. For the CDR3, the DNA is TGCAGTGCCCCGGATAACTATGGCTACACCTTC.

The genes are TRBV28 and TRBJ1-1; D not certain. Trimming pared 3 bases from V and 4 bases from J, leaving 15 bases between. CDR3 length: 15 amino acids. Germline CDR1 MDHEN, CDR2 SYDVKM. CDR3 region: CASSLEGLPSTEAFF. CDR3 nucleotides: TGTGCCAGCAGTTTGGAGGGCCTCCCTAGCACTGAAGCTTTCTTT.

This chain links TRBV27 with TRBJ1-1; D is unresolved. The CDR3 totals 14 residues. Germline assignment: CDR1 MNHEY and CDR2 SMNVEV (reference sequence). The V end was cut by 6 bases, the J end by 3 bases, with 14 bases between. The chain's CDR3 is CASSHGEGYTEAFF. In DNA form, the CDR3 reads TGTGCCAGCAGCCACGGGGAGGGTTACACTGAAGCTTTCTTT.

The chain recombines TRBV12-5 with TRBJ2-2; D possibly corresponds to TRBD2 (5 bases). CDR1 and CDR2 from the germline V gene are LGHNT and FRNRAP. This CDR3 is built from 12 residues. Trimming removed 7 bases at V and 4 bases at J, with 7 bases between. The CDR3 DNA follows: TGTGCTAGTGTCGGGGTCACCGGGGAGCTGTTTTTT. Protein product: CASVGVTGELFF. Based on the CDR3 plus reference TRBV12-5 and TRBJ2-2, the full variable domain is DARVTQTPRHKVTEMGQEVTMRCQPILGHNTVFWYRQTMMQGLELLAYFRNRAPLDDSGMPKDRFSAEMPDATLATLKIQPSEPRDSAVYFCASVGVTGELFFGEGSRLTVL.

The V gene is TRBV12-3 or TRBV12-4, the J gene TRBJ1-1, with D possibly matching TRBD1 (6 bases). The CDR3 length is 13 residues. V was trimmed by 6 bases and J by 3 bases, leaving 11 bases between them. The CDR3 coding sequence is TGTGCCAGCAGGGACAGTTTGGACACTGAAGCTTTCTTT. Translating it yields CASRDSLDTEAFF.

The chain joins TRBV5-1 to TRBJ2-2; 10 bases are shared with TRBD1. Germline assignment: CDR1 SGHRS and CDR2 YFSETQ. The CDR3 consists of 16 residues. Trimming at V came to 0 bases and at J to 7 bases, leaving 6 bases not matched to a gene. The chain's CDR3 is CASSLARQGAYGELFF. The CDR3 DNA sequence: TGCGCCAGCAGCTTGGCCCGACAGGGGGCCTACGGGGAGCTGTTTTTT.

The CDR3 loop is CASSFSGLETQYF. CDR3 coding DNA: TGTGCCAGCAGTTTCTCGGGGTTGGAGACCCAGTACTTC. The V call is TRBV12-3 or TRBV12-4, the J call TRBJ2-5, with TRBD2 as a possible D gene (5 bases). V was clipped by 3 bases and J by 5 bases, with 10 bases between them. The CDR3 sequence is 13 residues long.

This chain connects TRBV2 to TRBJ2-1, with TRBD2 as a possible D gene (6 bases). Deletions cut 11 bases from V and 7 bases from J, with 21 bases between. The CDR3 loop spans 14 amino acids. Germline lookup yields CDR1 SNHLY and CDR2 FYNNEI. The CDR3 region is CALHRRDQDNEQFF. In DNA, the CDR3 is TGTGCCCTCCACCGGAGGGACCAAGATAATGAGCAGTTCTTC.

The rearrangement joins TRBV27 to TRBJ2-1; D ambiguous. The V end lost 6 bases, the J end lost 9 bases, and 21 bases lay between the germline ends. This CDR3 has 15 residues. The V gene's germline CDR1 is MNHEY and CDR2 SMNVEV (reference sequence). CDR3 nucleotide sequence: TGTGCCAGCAGGTCCCCCTTCCTAGGGCCGGGTGAGCAGTTCTTC. Protein sequence: CASRSPFLGPGEQFF.

V is TRBV6-2 or TRBV6-3 and J is TRBJ1-1; 9 bases are a match to TRBD1. The V gene's germline CDR1 is MNHEY and CDR2 SVGEGT. V gave up 4 bases and J gave up 8 bases; unmatched junction bases: 14. This CDR3 has 16 residues. CDR3 bases: TGTGCCAGCAGTTCTTACAGGGGGCGCGGGACCAGAGAAGCTTTCTTT. Its protein product is CASSSYRGRGTREAFF.

The CDR3 region is CASSVAGQGYNEQFF. CDR3 nucleotide sequence: TGTGCCAGCAGCGTCGCAGGACAGGGGTACAATGAGCAGTTCTTC. The rearrangement joins TRBV9 to TRBJ2-1, with 9 bases identical to TRBD1. V shed 2 bases and J 4 bases; nucleotides not matched to a gene: 4. Looked up from germline, CDR1 is SGDLS and CDR2 is YYNGEE. There are 15 residues in the CDR3.

V and J are TRBV28 and TRBJ1-1, with 7 positions matching TRBD1. V trimming: 6 bases; J trimming: 0 bases; junction bases outside the gene matches: 7. Germline V CDR1 and CDR2: MDHEN, SYDVKM. This CDR3 contains 15 residues. The CDR3 reads CASSPTGRVNTEAFF. CDR3 DNA sequence: TGTGCCAGCAGCCCGACAGGGAGAGTGAACACTGAAGCTTTCTTT.

CDR3 sequence (DNA): TGTGCCAGCAGCCCCAGGCTGGTCATGAACACTGAAGCTTTCTTT. Its protein product is CASSPRLVMNTEAFF. The chain links TRBV11-2 to TRBJ1-1; D is ambiguous. Germline V gives CDR1 SGHAT, CDR2 FQNNGV. The CDR3 is 15 residues long. The ends were cut back, 5 bases at V and 0 bases at J, with 13 bases in the middle.

This chain connects TRBV11-2 to TRBJ1-4; TRBD1 agrees at 9 bases. Trimming cost V 5 bases and J 7 bases; bases outside gene matches: 5. Per the germline V gene, CDR1 is SGHAT and CDR2 is FQNNGV. The CDR3 is 14 amino acids. The CDR3 is CASSPTGGGEKLFF. The CDR3 region has the DNA TGTGCCAGCAGCCCCACAGGGGGCGGTGAAAAACTGTTTTTT.